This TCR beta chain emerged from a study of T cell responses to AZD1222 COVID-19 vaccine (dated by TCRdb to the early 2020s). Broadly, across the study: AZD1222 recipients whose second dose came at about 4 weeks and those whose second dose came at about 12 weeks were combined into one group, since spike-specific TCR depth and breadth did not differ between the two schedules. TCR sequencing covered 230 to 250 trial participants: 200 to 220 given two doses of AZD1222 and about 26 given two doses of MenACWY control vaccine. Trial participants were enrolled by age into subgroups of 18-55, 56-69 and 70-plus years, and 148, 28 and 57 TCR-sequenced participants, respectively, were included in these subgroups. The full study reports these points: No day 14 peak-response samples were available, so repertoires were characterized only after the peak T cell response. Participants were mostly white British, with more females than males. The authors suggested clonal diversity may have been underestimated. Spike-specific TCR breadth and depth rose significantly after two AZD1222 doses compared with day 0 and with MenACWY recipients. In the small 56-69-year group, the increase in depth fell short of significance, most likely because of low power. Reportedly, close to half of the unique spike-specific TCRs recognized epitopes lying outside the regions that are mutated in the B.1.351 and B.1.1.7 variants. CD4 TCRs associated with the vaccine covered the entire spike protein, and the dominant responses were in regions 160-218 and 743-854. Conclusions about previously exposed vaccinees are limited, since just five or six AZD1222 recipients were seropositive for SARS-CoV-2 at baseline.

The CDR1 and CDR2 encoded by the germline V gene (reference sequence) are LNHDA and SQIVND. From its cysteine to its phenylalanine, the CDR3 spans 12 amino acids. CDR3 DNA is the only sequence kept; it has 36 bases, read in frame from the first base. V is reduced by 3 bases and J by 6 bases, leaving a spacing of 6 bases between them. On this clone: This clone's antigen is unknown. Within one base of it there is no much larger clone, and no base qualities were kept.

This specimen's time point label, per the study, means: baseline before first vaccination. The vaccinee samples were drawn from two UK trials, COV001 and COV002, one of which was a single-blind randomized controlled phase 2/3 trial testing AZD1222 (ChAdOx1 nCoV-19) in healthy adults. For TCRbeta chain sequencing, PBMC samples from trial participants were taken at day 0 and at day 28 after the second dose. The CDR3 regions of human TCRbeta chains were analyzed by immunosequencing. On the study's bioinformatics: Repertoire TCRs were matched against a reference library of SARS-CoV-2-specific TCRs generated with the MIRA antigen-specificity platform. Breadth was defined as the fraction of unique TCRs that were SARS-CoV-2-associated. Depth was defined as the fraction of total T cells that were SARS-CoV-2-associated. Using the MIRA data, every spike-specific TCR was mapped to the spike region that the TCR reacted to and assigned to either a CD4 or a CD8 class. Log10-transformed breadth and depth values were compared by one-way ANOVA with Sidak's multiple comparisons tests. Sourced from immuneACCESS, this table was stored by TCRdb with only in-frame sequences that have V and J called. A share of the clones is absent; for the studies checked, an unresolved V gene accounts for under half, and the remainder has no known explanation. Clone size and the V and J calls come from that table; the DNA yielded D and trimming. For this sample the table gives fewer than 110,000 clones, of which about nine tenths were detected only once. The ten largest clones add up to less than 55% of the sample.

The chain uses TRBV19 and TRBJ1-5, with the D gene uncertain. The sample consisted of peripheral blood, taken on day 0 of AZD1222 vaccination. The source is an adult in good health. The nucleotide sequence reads TGTGCCAGTAGTATTCTCTCTCAGCCCCAGCATTTT. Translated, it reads CASSILSQPQHF.